What follows are 23 T cell receptor beta chains derived from one specimen sequenced in a study of blood T cell repertoires in COVID-19. Sequencing was performed with immunoSEQ multiplex PCR; in TCRdb, only in-frame clones are kept and a portion is missing. The sample shows some 180,000 clones, about 80% of them seen only once. Input material: peripheral blood. These receptors were taken from a human donor in a cohort sampled during active COVID-19.

This clone showed up just once. The chain combines TRBV7-2 with TRBJ1-1, with 8 bases aligning to TRBD1. The CDR3 loop spans 14 amino acids. V gave up 4 bases and J gave up 1 base; unmatched junction bases: 2. CDR1 and CDR2 from the germline V gene are SGHTA and FQGNSA. CDR3 coding DNA: TGTGCCAGCAGCTCCGGGACAGGGAACACTGAAGCTTTCTTT. Translating it yields CASSSGTGNTEAFF.

The gene calls are TRBV12-5 and TRBJ1-1, with a possible D match to TRBD1 (6 bases). The CDR3 runs 14 residues. V was shortened by 6 bases and J by 3 bases, with 14 bases between the two germline ends. CDR1 is LGHNT and CDR2 is FRNRAP in the germline V gene. The CDR3 here is CASGPQGLDTEAFF. Written as DNA, the CDR3 is TGTGCTAGTGGCCCACAGGGTCTCGACACTGAAGCTTTCTTT.

The rearrangement links TRBV9 to TRBJ1-1; 8 positions match TRBD1. CDR1 SGDLS and CDR2 YYNGEE come from the germline V gene. V lost 3 bases, J lost 6 bases, and 7 bases stayed unmatched. The CDR3 contains 14 residues. CDR3 sequence: CASSAGGAIPEAFF. In DNA, the CDR3 is TGTGCCAGCAGCGCAGGGGGCGCGATCCCTGAAGCTTTCTTT.

This chain links TRBV6-4 with TRBJ2-7; 9 nucleotides match TRBD2. This CDR3 is built from 14 residues. Per germline, CDR1 MRHNA and CDR2 SNTAGT. V shed 3 bases, J shed 2 bases, and the junction held 2 bases outside the gene matches. DNA of the CDR3: TGTGCCAGCAGTGAGATAGCGGGGGCCTACGAGCAGTACTTC. Translating gives CASSEIAGAYEQYF.

J is TRBJ1-5 and V is TRBV10-2, with unresolved D. Germline V gene lookup returns CDR1 WSHSY and CDR2 SAAADI. With 4 bases removed from V and 6 bases from J, the gap between germline ends came to 13 bases. The CDR3 consists of 14 residues. The CDR3 sequence: CASSVGQFGQPQHF. DNA for the CDR3: TGCGCCAGCAGTGTTGGCCAGTTTGGTCAGCCCCAGCATTTT.

This clone was observed once. The chain links TRBV5-6 to TRBJ1-2; tentatively, D is TRBD1 (6 bases). Per the germline V gene, CDR1 is SGHDT and CDR2 is YYEEEE. The CDR3 extends over 14 amino acids. Trimming removed 2 bases from V and 4 bases from J, with 12 bases in between. The CDR3 here is CASSFKGEFYGYTF. In DNA form, the CDR3 reads TGTGCCAGCAGCTTTAAGGGGGAATTCTATGGCTACACCTTC.

The genes are TRBV10-3 and TRBJ1-2; 7 positions match TRBD1. This CDR3 comprises 16 residues. With 2 bases clipped from V and 5 bases from J, the junction kept 11 bases outside the gene matches. Looked up from germline, CDR1 is ENHRY and CDR2 is SYGVKD. CDR3 protein: CAISETRDSNEYGYTF. Here the CDR3 DNA reads TGTGCCATCAGTGAGACCCGGGACAGCAACGAGTATGGCTACACCTTC.

The V and J genes are TRBV4-1 and TRBJ2-7, with 8 bases matching TRBD2. The V gene end was trimmed by 2 bases and the J gene end by 2 bases; junction bases not matched to a gene: 11. Germline CDR1 and CDR2: MGHRA and YSYEKL. This CDR3 has 17 residues. This chain's CDR3 is CASSQSPFPRGAYEQYF. The CDR3, as DNA: TGCGCCAGCAGCCAAAGCCCTTTTCCGCGGGGGGCCTACGAGCAGTACTTC.

The chain has TRBV2 and TRBJ2-5; 9 bases align to TRBD2. The CDR3 has 16 amino acids. Germline V CDR1 and CDR2: SNHLY, FYNNEI. J gave up 2 bases and V 5 bases, and 9 bases lay outside the gene matches. DNA for the CDR3: TGTGCCAGCAGTCTCCGACTAGCGGACTTGCAAGAGACCCAGTACTTC. Protein product: CASSLRLADLQETQYF.

The chain has TRBV9 and TRBJ1-6, with D possibly being TRBD1 (5 bases). Trimming stripped 4 bases from V and 7 bases from J, with 21 bases between. The germline gives CDR1 SGDLS, CDR2 YYNGEE. The CDR3 loop spans 17 amino acids. CDR3 protein: CASSPYMGRYMNSPLHF. The CDR3 DNA sequence: TGTGCCAGCAGCCCTTATATGGGGCGGTATATGAATTCACCCCTCCACTTT.

CDR3 in DNA: TGTGCCACCACACGGGTTGGGGGGGCAGACACTGAAGCTTTCTTT. Its protein product is CATTRVGGADTEAFF. The chain couples TRBV30 to TRBJ1-1, with TRBD1 as a possible D gene (6 bases). Germline CDR1 and CDR2: GTSNPN and SVGIG (reference sequence). This CDR3 has 15 residues. The ends were cut back, 8 bases at V and 3 bases at J, with 22 bases in the middle.

In this sample, this clone turned up once. The rearrangement uses TRBV5-1 and TRBJ2-1; maybe TRBD1 (5 bases). The germline V gene has CDR1 SGHRS and CDR2 YFSETQ. Between the trimmed V and J ends, which lost 0 bases and 4 bases, there was a span of 5 bases. The CDR3 is made up of 13 amino acids. DNA for the CDR3: TGCGCCAGCAGCTTGGGACAGTACAATGAGCAGTTCTTC. As protein: CASSLGQYNEQFF.

The rearrangement joins TRBV19 to TRBJ2-2; TRBD1 agrees at 7 bases. V gave up 6 bases and J gave up 4 bases; unmatched junction bases: 8. This CDR3 has 15 residues. The germline CDR1 and CDR2 sequences are LNHDA and SQIVND (reference sequence). In DNA form, the CDR3 reads TGTGCCAGTAGACCTACAGGGGTCCTCACCGGGGAGCTGTTTTTT. It is translated as CASRPTGVLTGELFF.

This sequence joins TRBV2 and TRBJ1-3; D gene uncertain. The CDR3 covers 14 residues. Looked up from germline, CDR1 is SNHLY and CDR2 is FYNNEI. Trimming shortened V by 5 bases and J by 4 bases, and 12 bases separated the two germline ends. The CDR3 sequence is CASSSRESGNTIYF. The CDR3 region has the DNA TGTGCCAGCAGTTCTAGGGAGTCGGGAAACACCATATATTTT.

The genes are TRBV10-3 and TRBJ1-1; TRBD1 aligns across 8 bases. CDR3 length equals 15 residues. CDR1 is ENHRY, CDR2 SYGVKD, per germline. Trimming took 6 bases from V and 4 from J; bases not matched to a gene: 10. In DNA, the CDR3 is TGTGCCATCAGCGACAGGGGAAGAGGGGGCACTGAAGCTTTCTTT. As protein: CAISDRGRGGTEAFF.

This sequence joins TRBV30 and TRBJ2-7, with TRBD2 matching over 8 bases. Germline values: CDR1 GTSNPN, CDR2 SVGIG (reference sequence). V shed 1 base and J 5 bases; nucleotides not matched to a gene: 4. The CDR3 contains 13 residues. CDR3 nucleotides: TGTGCCTGGAGTGGCCTAGCGGGCCACGAGCAGTACTTC. Its protein is CAWSGLAGHEQYF.

The rearrangement joins TRBV6-6 to TRBJ1-5; 8 bases map to TRBD1. V dropped 5 bases and J dropped 0; count of bases not matched to a gene: 12. The CDR3 covers 18 residues. Germline V lookup: CDR1 MNHNY, CDR2 SVGAGI (reference sequence). The CDR3 protein is CASSRSGTGGYSNQPQHF. The CDR3 coding sequence is TGTGCCAGCAGTAGATCCGGGACAGGAGGATATAGCAATCAGCCCCAGCATTTT.

The chain carries TRBV9 and TRBJ2-5, with D possibly being TRBD2 (7 bases). V lost 0 bases to trimming and J lost 3 bases, with 12 bases between them. CDR3 size: 15 residues. The germline gives CDR1 SGDLS, CDR2 YYNGEE. DNA for the CDR3: TGTGCCAGCAGCGTAGTGGGGGGGGCCGAAGAGACCCAGTACTTC. Translated, it gives CASSVVGGAEETQYF.

This clone came up once. J is TRBJ2-3 and V is TRBV6-5; TRBD1 matches at 7 bases. V lost 4 bases and J lost 3; bases outside the gene matches: 7. The CDR3 length is 15 residues. Germline lookup yields CDR1 MNHEY and CDR2 SVGAGI. The CDR3 region is CASSFTGTVTDTQYF. As DNA, the CDR3 is TGTGCCAGCAGTTTTACCGGGACAGTTACAGATACGCAGTATTTT.

The V gene is TRBV13, the J gene TRBJ2-1, with D possibly matching TRBD1 (6 bases). This CDR3 is built from 13 residues. CDR1 and CDR2 (germline): PRHDT, FYEKMQ (reference sequence). Trimming stripped 5 bases from V and 10 bases from J, with 15 bases between. This CDR3 reads CASSTNRVGEQFF. For the CDR3, the DNA is TGTGCCAGCAGCACTAACAGGGTTGGCGAGCAGTTCTTC.

This clone was found a few times. The chain combines TRBV18 with TRBJ1-2; 9 nucleotides agree with TRBD1. V lost 5 bases and J lost 6; bases outside the gene matches: 7. Germline CDR1 and CDR2: KGHSH and LQKENI. The CDR3 has 14 residues. The CDR3 DNA is TGTGCCAGCTCATACCGGGACAGGGTTGATGGCTACACCTTC. Translating it yields CASSYRDRVDGYTF.

This chain joins TRBV10-1 and TRBJ2-7; possible D gene TRBD1, 6 bases. This CDR3 has 13 amino acids. The V gene lost 3 bases and the J gene lost 6 bases, with 12 bases spanning the gap. Germline V CDR1 and CDR2: WNHNN, SYGVQD (reference sequence). In DNA, the CDR3 is TGCGCCAGCAGTGATCCGGGCAGGGGCGAGCAGTACTTC. Translating it yields CASSDPGRGEQYF.

The chain uses TRBV27 and TRBJ1-6, with 8 bases that match TRBD1. Germline V gene data show CDR1 as MNHEY and CDR2 as SMNVEV (reference sequence). After removal of 4 bases from V and 11 bases from J, the junction contained 7 bases not matched to a gene. There are 14 residues in the CDR3. The CDR3 DNA reads TGTGCCAGCAGTTCCGCAGGGGGCGCCCCACCCCTCCACTTT. Amino acid sequence: CASSSAGGAPPLHF.